This T cell receptor (beta chain) was found in a study of blood T cell repertoires in COVID-19. Study-wide background: Researchers got acute and convalescent COVID-19 samples from the United States, Italy and Spain.

Followed longitudinally, the Seattle patients had been enrolled during active infection. Trimming shortened V by 6 bases and J by 0 bases, and 11 bases separated the two germline ends. Germline V CDR1 and CDR2: MDHEN, SYDVKM. This CDR3 spans 14 amino acids. In the authors' methods: Researchers report that nucleated cell counts were estimated from reference gene primer amplification. The method was immunoSEQ multiplex PCR; TCRdb's version includes in-frame clones alone and lacks a portion of them. That table furnishes V, J and clone size, whereas the DNA furnished D and trimming. This table holds approximately 170,000 clones, roughly 80% found once.

This TCR came from a woman in her 70s with COVID-19, enrolled during active disease. V gene TRBV28 combines with J gene TRBJ1-1, with a tentative D call TRBD1 (5 bases). Sequencing was done on a sample of peripheral blood. CDR3 bases: TGTGCCAGCAGAGTCGACAGAATGAACACTGAAGCTTTCTTT. Translated: CASRVDRMNTEAFF.